Listed below are T cell receptor beta chains from one sample, sequenced in a study of shared T cell receptors in the human thymus. Libraries were prepared by immunoSEQ multiplex PCR; TCRdb keeps only in-frame clonotypes and omits some of them. This table holds under 450,000 clones, more than 85% found once. What was sequenced was thymocytes. Receptors originate from a human donor. CDR3s include the opening cysteine and the closing phenylalanine or tryptophan. D genes are given only for firm matches. Rows may omit the clone size; those that give it use once, few, many or a size class.

d_gene	v_gene	abundance	j_gene	CDR3aa	CDR3nt
TRBD2	TRBV28	NA	TRBJ2-1	CASSSPRRLAGRRGEQFF	TGTGCCAGCAGTTCCCCCCGCCGACTAGCGGGGAGGAGGGGTGAGCAGTTCTTC
NA	TRBV7-2	NA	TRBJ1-1	CASSQPGGATEAFF	TGTGCCAGCAGCCAGCCCGGGGGCGCCACTGAAGCTTTCTTT
NA	TRBV30	NA	TRBJ1-1	CAWMSGNTEAFF	TGTGCCTGGATGTCCGGGAACACTGAAGCTTTCTTT
TRBD1	TRBV29-1	NA	TRBJ1-2	CSDSQWDRGLLGTF	TGCAGCGACTCCCAATGGGACAGGGGGCTCTTGGGCACCTTC
TRBD2	TRBV7-9	NA	TRBJ2-7	CASSLFRDRGLAAPYEQYF	TGTGCCAGCAGCTTGTTTCGGGACAGAGGACTAGCGGCACCCTACGAGCAGTACTTC
NA	TRBV19	NA	TRBJ1-1	CASSLTVRNTEAFF	TGTGCCAGTAGTCTGACAGTTCGGAACACTGAAGCTTTCTTT
TRBD1	TRBV6-4	NA	TRBJ2-2	CASSEQGEDGELFF	TGTGCCAGCAGTGAACAGGGGGAGGACGGGGAGCTGTTTTTT
TRBD1	TRBV9	NA	TRBJ2-7	CASSVGSPQGAVTYEQYF	TGTGCCAGCAGCGTAGGCTCACCCCAGGGGGCCGTAACCTACGAGCAGTACTTC
TRBD1	TRBV28	NA	TRBJ2-5	CASSRTGGSQETQYF	TGTGCCAGCAGTCGGACAGGGGGATCCCAAGAGACCCAGTACTTC
TRBD1	TRBV28	few	TRBJ1-4	CASSSGQVKNEKLFF	TGTGCCAGCAGTTCCGGACAGGTCAAAAATGAAAAACTGTTTTTT
NA	TRBV7-3	NA	TRBJ1-1	CASSPDEKGGEAFF	TGTGCCAGCAGCCCGGACGAGAAAGGGGGTGAAGCTTTCTTT
TRBD2	TRBV28	NA	TRBJ2-5	CASSPPRTSGRWGETQYF	TGTGCCAGCAGTCCCCCCCGGACTAGCGGGAGGTGGGGAGAGACCCAGTACTTC
NA	TRBV30	NA	TRBJ1-2	CAWSVQQGYGYTF	TGTGCCTGGAGTGTACAGCAGGGATATGGCTACACCTTC
NA	TRBV7-9	NA	TRBJ2-1	CASTPGWGSYNEQFF	TGTGCCAGCACCCCTGGTTGGGGCTCCTACAATGAGCAGTTCTTC
NA	TRBV10-3	NA	TRBJ2-6	CAISLAVIQSRANVLTF	TGTGCCATCAGTCTCGCCGTGATACAAAGTCGGGCCAACGTCCTGACTTTC
TRBD2	TRBV25-1	NA	TRBJ2-2	CATRTSGTGELFF	TGTGCCACAAGGACTAGCGGCACCGGGGAGCTGTTTTTT